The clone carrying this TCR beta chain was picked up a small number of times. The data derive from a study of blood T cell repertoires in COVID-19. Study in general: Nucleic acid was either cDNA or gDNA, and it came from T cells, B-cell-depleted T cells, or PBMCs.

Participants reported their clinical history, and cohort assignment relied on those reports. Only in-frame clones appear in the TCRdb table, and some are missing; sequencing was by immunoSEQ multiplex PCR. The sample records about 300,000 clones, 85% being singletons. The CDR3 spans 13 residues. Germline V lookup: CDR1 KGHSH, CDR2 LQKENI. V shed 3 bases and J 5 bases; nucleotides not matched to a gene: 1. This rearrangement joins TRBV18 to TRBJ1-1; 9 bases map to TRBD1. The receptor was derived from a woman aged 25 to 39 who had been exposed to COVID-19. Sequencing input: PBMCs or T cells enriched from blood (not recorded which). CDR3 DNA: TGTGCCAGCTCACCGGGACAGGGAACTGAAGCTTTCTTT. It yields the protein CASSPGQGTEAFF.